This T cell receptor beta chain was identified during a study of T cells in Graves' hyperthyroidism and ophthalmopathy. This clonotype was seen a few times. Its antigen is unknown. Regarding the study as a whole: Ophthalmopathy could be told apart from stable hyperthyroidism with a 13 V-J model. Before onset, by a median of approximately 6.8 months, the model predicted ophthalmopathy.

It was uncontrolled infection, other autoimmune disease, pregnancy or lactation that excluded patients. The source of the PBMCs was over 8.5 ml of fresh peripheral blood. Amplification of TCR beta CDR3 regions used RNA as the template. The HTBI primer set drove a first-round RT-PCR of the TCR CDR3. TCRdb reprocessed the multiplex PCR reads via MiXCR and lists one record per CDR3 protein. The repertoire has some 800,000 distinct CDR3 sequences, roughly 37% of them found once; the top ten carry about 9%. Sequencing was done on a sample of blood. The TCR sequence derives from a man aged 18-30 years with Graves' hyperthyroidism.

The CDR3 DNA follows: TGTGCCAGCAGCCATGGGACGGACAATCAGCCCCAGCATTTT. It is translated as CASSHGTDNQPQHF. The chain links TRBV5-6 to TRBJ1-5; possibly TRBD1 for D (5 bases). The CDR3 contains 14 residues. In germline, CDR1 is SGHDT, CDR2 YYEEEE. Deletions cut 4 bases from V and 3 bases from J, with 11 bases between.